These T cell receptor beta chains were read from a single sample in a study of CD8+ T cells in alopecia areata. Assay: immunoSEQ multiplex PCR; the TCRdb copy retains only in-frame clones and omits some. The sample records 150,000 to 200,000 clones, 58% being singletons. Sequenced material: CD4+ T cells sorted from blood, taken between weeks 55 and 65, from a patient treated with tofacitinib. Receptors originate from a human donor with alopecia areata. The CDR3 runs from the conserved cysteine through the conserved F or W. D genes are given only for firm matches. Expanded clones get a size class; other rows say once, few or many, or leave the size out.

D	V	size	J	DNA	CDR3
NA	TRBV30	NA	TRBJ1-6	TGTGCCTGGAGTGTACCGTTTGCGAGGACCTCTGGCGGTTCACCCCTCCACTTT	CAWSVPFARTSGGSPLHF
NA	TRBV5-1	NA	TRBJ1-2	TGCGCCAGCAGCCCTGTCGGGCAGAACTATGGCTACACCTTC	CASSPVGQNYGYTF
TRBD2	TRBV7-6	NA	TRBJ2-3	TGTGCCAGCAGCCCGGGACTAGCGACAGATACGCAGTATTTT	CASSPGLATDTQYF
NA	TRBV11-3	once	TRBJ2-7	TGTGCCAGCAGCCCCACCCGCACTGGTGTCTTC	CASSPTRTGVF
NA	TRBV30	few	TRBJ2-3	TGTGCCTGGAGTGTTAGAGATACGCAGTATTTT	CAWSVRDTQYF
NA	TRBV4-1	NA	TRBJ2-3	TGCGCCAGCAGCCAAGGGTCGGCTCGCACAGATACGCAGTATTTT	CASSQGSARTDTQYF
NA	TRBV7-2	NA	TRBJ2-2	TGTGCCAGCAGCCCTCCAACTACCTCCCCCGGGGAGCTGTTTTTT	CASSPPTTSPGELFF
NA	TRBV25-1	NA	TRBJ2-7	TGTGCCAGCAGTGAAGGGGGGCGATACGAGCAGTACTTC	CASSEGGRYEQYF
NA	TRBV30	few	TRBJ1-2	TGTGCCTGGAGGGCAGAGTACACTAACTATGGCTACACCTTC	CAWRAEYTNYGYTF
TRBD2	TRBV25-1	NA	TRBJ2-3	TGTGCCAGCAGTGAAGGTAGCGGGGGGGCCCTAGATACGCAGTATTTT	CASSEGSGGALDTQYF
NA	TRBV29-1	NA	TRBJ2-3	TGCAGCGTTGAAGTGGGGCAGGGTCCTTCTAGCACAGATACGCAGTATTTT	CSVEVGQGPSSTDTQYF
TRBD1	TRBV29-1	NA	TRBJ1-2	TGCAGCGTGGCCGACAGGGGCACCCGCTATGGCTACACCTTC	CSVADRGTRYGYTF
NA	TRBV2	few	TRBJ1-5	TGTGCCAGCAGTGAGGTCAGGGTCGTCAATGGGCCCCAGCATTTT	CASSEVRVVNGPQHF
TRBD2	TRBV30	NA	TRBJ2-7	TGTGCCTGGATTAGTAGCGGGGGCCACGAGCAGTACTTC	CAWISSGGHEQYF
NA	TRBV5-1	NA	TRBJ1-1	TGCGCCAGCAGCCGACACCTCGGCGGGAACACTGAAGCTTTCTTT	CASSRHLGGNTEAFF
NA	TRBV28	NA	TRBJ1-6	TGTGCCAGCAGTTTATACGGTTCACCCCTCCACTTT	CASSLYGSPLHF
NA	TRBV15	once	TRBJ2-5	TGTGCCACCAGCACGGGGGAAGAGACCCAGTACTTC	CATSTGEETQYF
NA	TRBV5-1	NA	TRBJ1-1	TGCGCCAGCAGCGACACTATGAACACTGAAGCTTTCTTT	CASSDTMNTEAFF
NA	TRBV7-9	NA	TRBJ1-2	TGTGCCAGCAGCTTAGCTAAGGTCTCAGGCTATGGCTACACCTTC	CASSLAKVSGYGYTF
NA	TRBV11-1	NA	TRBJ2-5	TGTGCCAGCAGCTTACTTCCGAAAGAGACCCAGTACTTC	CASSLLPKETQYF
TRBD1	TRBV9	NA	TRBJ1-2	TGTGCCAGCAGCGCACCGACAGGGGCCGGCTATACTATGGGCTACACCTTC	CASSAPTGAGYTMGYTF
NA	TRBV5-6	NA	TRBJ1-2	TGTGCCAGCAGCTTGGTTCGGGAGTCCGATAGCTATGGCTACACCTTC	CASSLVRESDSYGYTF
NA	TRBV7-9	NA	TRBJ1-1	TGTGCCAGCAGCTTAGGGTCGGATGAAGCTTTCTTT	CASSLGSDEAFF
NA	TRBV30	NA	TRBJ2-5	TGTGCCTGGTCGAGACTCTTTGGGGAGACCCAGTACTTC	CAWSRLFGETQYF
TRBD1	TRBV5-1	NA	TRBJ2-5	TGCGCCAGCAGCGCCACAGGGGGCCAACGCGGGACCCAGTACTTC	CASSATGGQRGTQYF
TRBD1	TRBV7-7	NA	TRBJ2-5	TGTGCTAGCAGCTTAGGGACAGGGCCCGAGACCCAGTACTTC	CASSLGTGPETQYF
NA	TRBV7-2	NA	TRBJ1-2	TGTGCCAGCAGCTCAGAGGGACGGCGCGGGCGATATGGCTACACCTTC	CASSSEGRRGRYGYTF
TRBD1	TRBV7-9	NA	TRBJ1-2	TGTGCCAGCAGCTTAACCCAGGGGGCGATGGGCTACACCTTC	CASSLTQGAMGYTF
NA	TRBV7-9	NA	TRBJ2-1	TGTGCCAGCAGCCGTTTAGCAATAGGTGAGCAGTTCTTC	CASSRLAIGEQFF
NA	TRBV9	NA	TRBJ2-5	TGTGCCAGCAGCGTACCTCCCCTAACCCACATCCACTTC	CASSVPPLTHIHF
NA	TRBV7-9	once	TRBJ2-2	TGTGCCAGCAGCTTAAGTTGGGAAAACACCGGGGAGCTGTTTTTT	CASSLSWENTGELFF
NA	TRBV10-3	NA	TRBJ2-6	TGTGCCACCTCTACATCCTCTGGGGCCAACGTCCTGACTTTC	CATSTSSGANVLTF
NA	TRBV18	NA	TRBJ1-5	TGTGCCAGCTCCCTCACCGGCTATAGCAATCAGCCCCAGCATTTT	CASSLTGYSNQPQHF
TRBD2	TRBV30	few	TRBJ2-1	TGTGCCTGGGCCCCTAGCGGGGGCCTCCATGAGCAGTTCTTC	CAWAPSGGLHEQFF
NA	TRBV6-6	NA	TRBJ2-6	TGTGCCAGCAGTCCGGGACCCAGCTCTGGGGCCAACGTCCTGACTTTC	CASSPGPSSGANVLTF
NA	TRBV30	once	TRBJ1-2	TGTGCCTGGAGTGTATTGGGGACCGGTGGCTACACCTTC	CAWSVLGTGGYTF
NA	TRBV5-1	NA	TRBJ2-2	TGCGCCAGCAGCTTGGCCGGAAACACCGGGGAGCTGTTTTTT	CASSLAGNTGELFF
NA	TRBV12-5	NA	TRBJ1-5	TGTGCTAGCGCTACAGAGTACTATCAGCCCCAGCATTTT	CASATEYYQPQHF
NA	TRBV5-6	NA	TRBJ2-7	TGTGCCAGCAGCTTGAGAGCGGGTATGACCGAGCAGTACTTC	CASSLRAGMTEQYF
NA	TRBV30	NA	TRBJ2-5	TGTGCCTGGAGTGGGGTTACGGTGAAACAAGAGACCCAGTACTTC	CAWSGVTVKQETQYF
NA	TRBV29-1	few	TRBJ2-6	TGCAGCGTTGCCCAGGGCTCTGGGGCCAACGTCCTGACTTTC	CSVAQGSGANVLTF